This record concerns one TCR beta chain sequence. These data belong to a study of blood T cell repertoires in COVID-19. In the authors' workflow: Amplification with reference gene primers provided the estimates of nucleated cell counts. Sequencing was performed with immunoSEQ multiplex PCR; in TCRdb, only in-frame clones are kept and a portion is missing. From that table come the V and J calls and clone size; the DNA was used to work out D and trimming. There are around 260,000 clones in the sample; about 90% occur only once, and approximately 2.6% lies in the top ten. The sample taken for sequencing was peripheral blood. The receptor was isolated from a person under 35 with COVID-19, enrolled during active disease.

DNA of the CDR3: TGTGCCAGCAGCCAAGATGGGGAGGGGGTCAGCTCCTACGAGCAGTACTTC. Protein sequence: CASSQDGEGVSSYEQYF. The chain joins TRBV3-1 (or the pseudogene TRBV3-2) to TRBJ2-7; weak D call: TRBD2 (7 bases). V was clipped by 0 bases and J by 0 bases, with 15 bases between them. Per germline, CDR1 LGHDT and CDR2 YNNKEL (reference sequence). The CDR3 runs to 17 residues.